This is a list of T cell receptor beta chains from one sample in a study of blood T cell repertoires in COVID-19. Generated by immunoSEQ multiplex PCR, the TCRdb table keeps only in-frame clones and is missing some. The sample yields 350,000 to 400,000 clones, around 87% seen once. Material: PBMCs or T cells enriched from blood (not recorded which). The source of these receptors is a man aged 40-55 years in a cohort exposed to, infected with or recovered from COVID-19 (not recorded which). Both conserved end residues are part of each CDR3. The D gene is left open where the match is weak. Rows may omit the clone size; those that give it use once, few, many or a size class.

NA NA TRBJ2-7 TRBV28 TGTGCCAGCAGTTTGACATGGATGCACGAGCAGTACTTC CASSLTWMHEQYF
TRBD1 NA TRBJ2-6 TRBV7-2 TGTGCCAGCAGCTTAATGGGGACAGGGGTAGGGGCCAACGTCCTGACTTTC CASSLMGTGVGANVLTF
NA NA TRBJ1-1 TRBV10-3 TGTGCCGCCTCAGACTTGGATCCCACTGAAGCTTTCTTT CAASDLDPTEAFF
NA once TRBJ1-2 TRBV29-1 TGCAGCGTGCACCTGCGGGAGAAAAAGGGACTTGGCTACACCTTC CSVHLREKKGLGYTF
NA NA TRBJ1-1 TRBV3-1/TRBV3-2 TGTGCCAGCAGCCTCTGGAGGGGGAACACTGAAGCTTTCTTT CASSLWRGNTEAFF
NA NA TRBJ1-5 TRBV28 TGTGCCAGCAGTTTAGTGACAGGTGGCCGTCAGCCCCAGCATTTT CASSLVTGGRQPQHF
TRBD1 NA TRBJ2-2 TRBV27 TGTGCCAGCAGAAAGGGACAGGGGAACACCGGGGAGCTGTTTTTT CASRKGQGNTGELFF
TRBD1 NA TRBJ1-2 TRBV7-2 TGTGCCAGCAGCCCTCGGGACAGGGGGCGCGCATATTATGGCTACACCTTC CASSPRDRGRAYYGYTF
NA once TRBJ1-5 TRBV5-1 TGCGCCAGCAGCTCAGGGGCGGGAGGCAATCAGCCCCAGCATTTT CASSSGAGGNQPQHF
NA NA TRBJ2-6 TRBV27 TGTGCCACAGCCCCCGGGGCTGGGGCCAACGTCCTGACTTTC CATAPGAGANVLTF
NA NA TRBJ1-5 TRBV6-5 TGTGCCAGCGCTAGTTGGCAAAATCAGCCCCAGCATTTT CASASWQNQPQHF
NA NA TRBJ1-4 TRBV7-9 TGTGCCAGCAGCTTAGGGAAATTACAGGGAAGTAATGAAAAACTGTTTTTT CASSLGKLQGSNEKLFF
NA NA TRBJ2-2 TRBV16 TGTGCCAGCAGCCAAACAGCGAACACCGGGGAGCTGTTTTTT CASSQTANTGELFF
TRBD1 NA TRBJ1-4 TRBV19 TGTGCCAGTACCGACGACAGGGCCAATGAAAAACTGTTTTTT CASTDDRANEKLFF
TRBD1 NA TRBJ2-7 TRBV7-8 TGTGCCAGCAAAACTACAGGGGTCTCCTACGAGCAGTACTTC CASKTTGVSYEQYF
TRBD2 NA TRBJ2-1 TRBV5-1 TGCGCCAGCAGCTTGGGGCCTAGCGGGAGTAATAACAATGAGCAGTTCTTC CASSLGPSGSNNNEQFF
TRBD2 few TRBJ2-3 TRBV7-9 TGTGCCAGCAGCCCCCGACTAGCGGGAGCCTCCGAAAGAGATACGCAGTATTTT CASSPRLAGASERDTQYF
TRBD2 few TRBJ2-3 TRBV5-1 TGCGCCAGCAGCTTGGGTAGCGGGAGGGCGACAGATACGCAGTATTTT CASSLGSGRATDTQYF
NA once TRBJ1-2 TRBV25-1 TGTGCCAGCAGCCCTCAGGGCTATGGCTACACCTTC CASSPQGYGYTF
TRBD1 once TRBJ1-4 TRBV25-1 TGTGCCAGCAGTGGCTCGGACAGGCGGGAAAAACTGTTTTTT CASSGSDRREKLFF
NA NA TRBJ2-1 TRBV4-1 TGCGCCAGCAGCCAAGCGTCGGCGGCTCCCTACAATGAGCAGTTCTTC CASSQASAAPYNEQFF
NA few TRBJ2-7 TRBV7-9 TGTGCCAGCAGCAAAGCAGGGGCCTCCTACGAGCAGTACTTC CASSKAGASYEQYF
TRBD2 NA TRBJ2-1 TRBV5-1 TGCGCCAGCAGTCGGGACTATTACAATGAGCAGTTCTTC CASSRDYYNEQFF
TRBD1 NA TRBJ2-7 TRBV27 TGTGCCAGCAGTTTAGGGACAGGCCCCTACGAGCAGTACTTC CASSLGTGPYEQYF
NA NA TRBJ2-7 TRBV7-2 TGTGCCAGCAGCCGTGGAATAGCCTACTCCTACGAGCAGTACTTC CASSRGIAYSYEQYF
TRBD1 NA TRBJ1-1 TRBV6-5 TGTGCCAGCAGTTATGGGACAGGGAATTCTGGCACTGAAGCTTTCTTT CASSYGTGNSGTEAFF
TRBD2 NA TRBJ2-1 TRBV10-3 TGTGCCATCATGAAGCGGGAGGGTTACAATGAGCAGTTCTTC CAIMKREGYNEQFF
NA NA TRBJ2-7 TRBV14 TGTGCCAGCAGCCCCGTAGGGACTCGCTACGAGCAGTACTTC CASSPVGTRYEQYF
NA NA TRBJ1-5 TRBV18 TGTGCCAGCTCACCGAACAGGAGCAATCAGCCCCAGCATTTT CASSPNRSNQPQHF
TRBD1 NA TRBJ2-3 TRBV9 TGTGCCAGCAGCGTACAGGGGGCGGGGACAGATACGCAGTATTTT CASSVQGAGTDTQYF
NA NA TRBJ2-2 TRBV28 TGTGCCAGCAGATCGGGACAGAACACCGGGGAGCTGTTTTTT CASRSGQNTGELFF
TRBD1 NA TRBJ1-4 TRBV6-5 TGTGCCAGCAGTTACTCGACAGGGGCGGGTGAAAAACTGTTTTTT CASSYSTGAGEKLFF
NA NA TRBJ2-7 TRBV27 TGTGCCAGCAGTTTTAGAGAGAACTACGAGCAGTACTTC CASSFRENYEQYF
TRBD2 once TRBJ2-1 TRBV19 TGTGCCAGTAGTACCCAAGCGGGAATTCCGTTCTTC CASSTQAGIPFF
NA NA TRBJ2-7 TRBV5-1 TGCGCCAGCAGCTTGACGGGAGCGGGTTCCCACGAGCAGTACTTC CASSLTGAGSHEQYF
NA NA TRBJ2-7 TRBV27 TGTGCCAGCAGTCCAGGGGTTAACGAGCAGTACTTC CASSPGVNEQYF
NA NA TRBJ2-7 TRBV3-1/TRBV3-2 TGTGCCAGCAGCCAATTAGCTGCTGCCGAGCAGTACTTC CASSQLAAAEQYF
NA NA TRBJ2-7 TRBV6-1 TGTGCCAGCAGTGAAAGGGGGGGCAGGGCCTATTACGAGCAGTACTTC CASSERGGRAYYEQYF
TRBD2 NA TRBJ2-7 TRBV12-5 TGTGCTAGTGGTTTCCAGCGTAATATTGGGGAGGGCTACGAGCAGTACTTC CASGFQRNIGEGYEQYF
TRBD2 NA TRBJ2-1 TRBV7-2 TGTGCCAGCAGCTTAGTAGGGTTAGCGGGCAAATACAATGAGCAGTTCTTC CASSLVGLAGKYNEQFF
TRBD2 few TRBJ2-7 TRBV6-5 TGTGCCAGCAATGGTCCAAGCGGGAGCTACGAGCAGTACTTC CASNGPSGSYEQYF
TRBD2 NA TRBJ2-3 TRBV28 TGTGCCAGCAGCCCGCCCTCTAGCGGGAATACAGATACGCAGTATTTT CASSPPSSGNTDTQYF
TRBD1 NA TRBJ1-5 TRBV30 TGTGCCTGGAGTCTTTGGACAGGGGGCGAATATAGCAATCAGCCCCAGCATTTT CAWSLWTGGEYSNQPQHF
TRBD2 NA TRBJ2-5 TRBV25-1 TGTGCCAGCAGTGAATTGGGCGGGAGCGGGACCCAGTACTTC CASSELGGSGTQYF
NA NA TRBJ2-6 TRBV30 TGTGCCTGGATGAAACAGGCTAGTGGGGCCAACGTCCTGACTTTC CAWMKQASGANVLTF
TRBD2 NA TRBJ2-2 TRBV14 TGTGCCAGCAGCCAAGATTCGACTAGCAGATCCGGGGAGCTGTTTTTT CASSQDSTSRSGELFF
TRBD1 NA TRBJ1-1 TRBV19 TGTGCCAGTAACAGGGGGCGGAACACTGAAGCTTTCTTT CASNRGRNTEAFF
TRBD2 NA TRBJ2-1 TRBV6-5 TGTGCCAGCAGGTTGGGACTAGCGGGAGATGAGCAGTTCTTC CASRLGLAGDEQFF
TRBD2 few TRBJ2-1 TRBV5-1 TGCGCCAGCAGCTCCGGGACTAGCGGGTACAATGAGCAGTTCTTC CASSSGTSGYNEQFF